This T cell receptor (beta chain) came from a study of blood T cells in healthy people across ages. Germline assignment: CDR1 DFQATT and CDR2 SNEGSKA (reference sequence). There are 16 residues in the CDR3. The V and J ends lost 4 bases and 4 bases, in that order; junction bases with no gene match: 13. Study observations and caveats: With naive T cell percentage, TCR beta diversity showed a strong correlation. Estimated diversity across one million T cells was deemed an underestimate. A roughly linear age-dependent decrease characterized TCR beta diversity per million T cells.

A few counts support this clonotype. What it binds is unknown. The second PCR ran roughly 6 to 11 cycles with a sample-barcoded 5' primer and J-beta primers. Every single cDNA molecule received a tag from a template-switch adaptor with 12 random nucleotides. A single record per CDR3 protein comes from TCRdb applying MiXCR to the 5' RACE reads. The sample lists approximately 2,000,000 distinct CDR3 sequences, about two fifths occurring once. The clonotype comes from a human donor in good health. The chain has TRBV20-1 and TRBJ2-3, with TRBD2 identical over 8 bases. Sequencing was done on a sample of blood. The CDR3 nucleotides read TGCAGTGCTAAGGGGGGACTAGGACGGCCGGCAGATACGCAGTATTTT. Translated, it gives CSAKGGLGRPADTQYF.